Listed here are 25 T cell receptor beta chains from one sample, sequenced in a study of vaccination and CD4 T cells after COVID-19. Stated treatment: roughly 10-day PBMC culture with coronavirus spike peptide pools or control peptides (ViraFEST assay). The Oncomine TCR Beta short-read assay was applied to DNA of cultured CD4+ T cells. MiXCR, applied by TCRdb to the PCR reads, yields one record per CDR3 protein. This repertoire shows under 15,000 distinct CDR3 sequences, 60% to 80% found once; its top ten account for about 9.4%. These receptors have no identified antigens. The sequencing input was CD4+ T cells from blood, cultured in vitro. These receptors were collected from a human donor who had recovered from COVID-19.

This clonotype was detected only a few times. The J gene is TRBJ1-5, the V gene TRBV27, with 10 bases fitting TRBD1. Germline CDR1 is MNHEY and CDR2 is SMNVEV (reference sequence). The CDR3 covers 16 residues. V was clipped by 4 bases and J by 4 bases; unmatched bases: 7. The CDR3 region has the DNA TGTGCCAGCAGTTCCAGGACAGGGGGTCCGAATCAGCCCCAGCATTTT. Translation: CASSSRTGGPNQPQHF.

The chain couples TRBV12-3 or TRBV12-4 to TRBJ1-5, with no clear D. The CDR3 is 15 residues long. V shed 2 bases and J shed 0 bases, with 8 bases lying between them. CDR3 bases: TGTGCCAGCAGTTTAAGGAGCATTAGCAATCAGCCCCAGCATTTT. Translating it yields CASSLRSISNQPQHF.

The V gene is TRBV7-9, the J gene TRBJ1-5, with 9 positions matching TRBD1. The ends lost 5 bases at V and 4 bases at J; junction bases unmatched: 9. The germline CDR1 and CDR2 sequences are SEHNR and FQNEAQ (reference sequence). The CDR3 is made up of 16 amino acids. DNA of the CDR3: TGTGCCAGCAGCCTAGAAGGACAGGGGAGGAATCAGCCCCAGCATTTT. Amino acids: CASSLEGQGRNQPQHF.

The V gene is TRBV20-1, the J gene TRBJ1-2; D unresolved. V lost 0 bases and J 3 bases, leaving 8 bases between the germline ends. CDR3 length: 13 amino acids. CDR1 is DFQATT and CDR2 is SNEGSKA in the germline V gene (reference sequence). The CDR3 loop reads CSARDTADYGYTF. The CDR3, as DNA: TGCAGTGCTAGAGATACAGCCGACTATGGCTACACCTTC.

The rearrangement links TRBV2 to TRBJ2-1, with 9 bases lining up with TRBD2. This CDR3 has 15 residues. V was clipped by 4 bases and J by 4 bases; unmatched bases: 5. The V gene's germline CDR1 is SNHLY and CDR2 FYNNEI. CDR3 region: CASSVSSGAYNEQFF. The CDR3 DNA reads TGTGCCAGCAGTGTCTCTAGCGGGGCATACAATGAGCAGTTCTTC.

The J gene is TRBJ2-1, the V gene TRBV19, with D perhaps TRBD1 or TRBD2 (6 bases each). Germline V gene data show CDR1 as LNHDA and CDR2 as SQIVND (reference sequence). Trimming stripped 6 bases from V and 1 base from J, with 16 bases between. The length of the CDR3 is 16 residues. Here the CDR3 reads CASSAAGGSSYNEQFF. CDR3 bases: TGTGCCAGTAGCGCCGCCGGGGGCAGTTCCTACAATGAGCAGTTCTTC.

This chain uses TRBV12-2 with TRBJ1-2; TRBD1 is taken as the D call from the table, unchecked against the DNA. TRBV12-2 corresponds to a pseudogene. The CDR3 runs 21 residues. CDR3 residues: CASRLARLTVWQLKLNYGYTF. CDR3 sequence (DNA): TGTGCAAGTCGCTTAGCGCGGTTGACAGTTTGGCAGCTCAAACTTAACTATGGCTACACCTTC.

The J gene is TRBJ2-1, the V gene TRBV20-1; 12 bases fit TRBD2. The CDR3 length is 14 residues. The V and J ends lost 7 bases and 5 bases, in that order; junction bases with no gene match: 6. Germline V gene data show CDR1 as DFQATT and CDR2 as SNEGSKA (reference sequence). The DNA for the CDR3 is TGCAGTGTACCCCCTAGCGGGAGGGACAATGAGCAGTTCTTC. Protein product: CSVPPSGRDNEQFF.

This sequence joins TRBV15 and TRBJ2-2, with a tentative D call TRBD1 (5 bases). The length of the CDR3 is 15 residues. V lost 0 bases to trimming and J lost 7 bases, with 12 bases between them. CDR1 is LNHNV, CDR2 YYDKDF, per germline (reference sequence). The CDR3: CATSRDRRGSGELFF. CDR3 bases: TGTGCCACCAGCAGAGATCGTAGGGGTAGCGGGGAGCTGTTTTTT.

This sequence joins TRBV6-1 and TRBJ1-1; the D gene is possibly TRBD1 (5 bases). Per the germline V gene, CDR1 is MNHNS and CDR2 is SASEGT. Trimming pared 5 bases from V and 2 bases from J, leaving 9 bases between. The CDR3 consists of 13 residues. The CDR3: CASSQGVNTEAFF. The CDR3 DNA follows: TGTGCCAGCAGTCAGGGAGTAAACACTGAAGCTTTCTTT.

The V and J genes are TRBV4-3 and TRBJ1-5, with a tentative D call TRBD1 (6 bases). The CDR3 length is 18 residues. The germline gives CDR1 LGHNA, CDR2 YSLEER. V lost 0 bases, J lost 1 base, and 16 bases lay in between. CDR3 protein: CASSQDGTGRRSNQPQHF. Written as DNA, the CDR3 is TGCGCCAGCAGCCAAGACGGCACAGGGAGGAGGAGCAATCAGCCCCAGCATTTT.

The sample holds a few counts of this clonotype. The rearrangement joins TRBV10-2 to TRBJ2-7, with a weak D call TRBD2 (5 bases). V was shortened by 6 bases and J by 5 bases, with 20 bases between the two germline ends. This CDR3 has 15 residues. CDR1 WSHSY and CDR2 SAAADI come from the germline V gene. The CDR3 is CASRAASPPGHEQYF. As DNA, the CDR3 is TGCGCCAGCAGAGCCGCTAGCCCCCCAGGTCACGAGCAGTACTTC.

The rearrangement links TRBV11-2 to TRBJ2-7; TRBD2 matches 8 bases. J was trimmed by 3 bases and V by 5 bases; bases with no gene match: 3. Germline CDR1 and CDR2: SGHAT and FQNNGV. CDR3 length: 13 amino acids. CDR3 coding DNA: TGTGCCAGCAGCCGAAGCGGGAGCTACGAGCAGTACTTC. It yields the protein CASSRSGSYEQYF.

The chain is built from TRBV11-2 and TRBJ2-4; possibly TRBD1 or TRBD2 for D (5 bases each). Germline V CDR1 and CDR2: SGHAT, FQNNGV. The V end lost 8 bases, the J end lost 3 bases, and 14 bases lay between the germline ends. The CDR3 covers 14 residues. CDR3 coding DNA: TGTGCCAGCGGTGGGGGTGATGTCAAAAACATTCAGTACTTC. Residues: CASGGGDVKNIQYF.

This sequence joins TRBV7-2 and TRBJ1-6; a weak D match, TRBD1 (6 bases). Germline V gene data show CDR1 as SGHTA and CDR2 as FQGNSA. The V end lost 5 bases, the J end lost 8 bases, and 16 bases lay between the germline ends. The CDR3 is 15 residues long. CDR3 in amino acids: CASSRSRQEDSPLHF. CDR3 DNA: TGTGCCAGCAGCCGGTCCCGACAGGAGGATTCACCCCTCCACTTT.

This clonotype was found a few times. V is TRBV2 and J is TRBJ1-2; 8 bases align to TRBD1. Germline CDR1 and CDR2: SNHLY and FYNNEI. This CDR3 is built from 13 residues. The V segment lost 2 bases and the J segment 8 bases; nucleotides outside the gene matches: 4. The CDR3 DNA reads TGTGCCAGCAGTGAACAGGGGGCGGGCGGCTACACCTTC. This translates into CASSEQGAGGYTF.

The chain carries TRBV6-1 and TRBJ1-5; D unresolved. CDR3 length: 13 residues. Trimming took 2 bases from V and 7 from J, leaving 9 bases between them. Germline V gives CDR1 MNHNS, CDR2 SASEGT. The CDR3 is CASSEMVGQPQHF. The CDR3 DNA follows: TGTGCCAGCAGTGAAATGGTAGGGCAGCCCCAGCATTTT.

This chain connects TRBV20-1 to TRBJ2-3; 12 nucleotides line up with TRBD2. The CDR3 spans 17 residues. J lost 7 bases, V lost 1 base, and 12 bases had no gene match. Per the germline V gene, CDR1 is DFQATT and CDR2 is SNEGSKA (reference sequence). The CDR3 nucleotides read TGCAGTGCTAGAGGTCTAGCGGGAGGGCCTTCATCATATACGCAGTATTTT. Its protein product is CSARGLAGGPSSYTQYF.

The CDR3 DNA follows: TGTGCCAGCAGTTTCGCAGGCGTCCTGGGGACCCAGTACTTC. It is translated as CASSFAGVLGTQYF. This chain connects TRBV28 to TRBJ2-5; no definite D call. The CDR3 is 14 residues long. V lost 3 bases, J lost 7 bases, and 15 bases lay in between. Germline loops: CDR1 MDHEN, CDR2 SYDVKM.

This CDR3 reads CASSFGTDYGYTF. The CDR3 DNA is TGTGCCAGCAGCTTTGGGACAGACTATGGCTACACCTTC. The chain has TRBV7-9 and TRBJ1-2; 7 positions agree with TRBD1. The CDR3 spans 13 residues. Trimming cost V 3 bases and J 3 bases; bases outside gene matches: 1. CDR1 is SEHNR and CDR2 is FQNEAQ in the germline V gene (reference sequence).

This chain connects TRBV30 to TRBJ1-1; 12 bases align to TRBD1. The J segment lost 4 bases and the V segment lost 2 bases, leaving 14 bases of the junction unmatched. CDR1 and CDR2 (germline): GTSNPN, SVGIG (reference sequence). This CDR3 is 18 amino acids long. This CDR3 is CAWSPYGTGGVMVTEAFF. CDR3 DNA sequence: TGTGCCTGGAGTCCATATGGGACAGGGGGCGTAATGGTCACTGAAGCTTTCTTT.

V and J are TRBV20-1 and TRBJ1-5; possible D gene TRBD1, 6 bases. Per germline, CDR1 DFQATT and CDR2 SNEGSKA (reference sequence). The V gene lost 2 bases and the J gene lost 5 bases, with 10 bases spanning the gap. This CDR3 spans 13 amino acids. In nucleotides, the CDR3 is TGCAGTGCTAGAAAAAGACAGGATCAGCCCCAGCATTTT. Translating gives CSARKRQDQPQHF.

The CDR3 loop is CATSDSLLQETQYF. CDR3 sequence (DNA): TGTGCCACCAGTGATTCGCTACTCCAAGAGACCCAGTACTTC. The chain couples TRBV24-1 to TRBJ2-5; D unresolved. The CDR3 contains 14 residues. Germline CDR1 reads KGHDR; CDR2 reads SFDVKD. V was shortened by 2 bases and J by 1 base, with 7 bases between the two germline ends.

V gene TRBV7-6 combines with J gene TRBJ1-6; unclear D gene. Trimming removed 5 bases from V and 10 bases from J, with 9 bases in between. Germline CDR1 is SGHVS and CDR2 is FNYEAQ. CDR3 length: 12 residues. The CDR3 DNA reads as TGTGCCAGCAGCGCGGAAAAGTCACCCCTCCACTTT. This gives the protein CASSAEKSPLHF.

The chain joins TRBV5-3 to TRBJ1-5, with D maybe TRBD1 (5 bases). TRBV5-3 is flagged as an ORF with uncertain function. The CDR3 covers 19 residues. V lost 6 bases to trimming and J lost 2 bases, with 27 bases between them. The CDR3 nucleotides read TGTGCCAGAACCGGCGTCACCGGGACCAAAGGTGGTGGCAATCAGCCCCAGCATTTT. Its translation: CARTGVTGTKGGGNQPQHF.